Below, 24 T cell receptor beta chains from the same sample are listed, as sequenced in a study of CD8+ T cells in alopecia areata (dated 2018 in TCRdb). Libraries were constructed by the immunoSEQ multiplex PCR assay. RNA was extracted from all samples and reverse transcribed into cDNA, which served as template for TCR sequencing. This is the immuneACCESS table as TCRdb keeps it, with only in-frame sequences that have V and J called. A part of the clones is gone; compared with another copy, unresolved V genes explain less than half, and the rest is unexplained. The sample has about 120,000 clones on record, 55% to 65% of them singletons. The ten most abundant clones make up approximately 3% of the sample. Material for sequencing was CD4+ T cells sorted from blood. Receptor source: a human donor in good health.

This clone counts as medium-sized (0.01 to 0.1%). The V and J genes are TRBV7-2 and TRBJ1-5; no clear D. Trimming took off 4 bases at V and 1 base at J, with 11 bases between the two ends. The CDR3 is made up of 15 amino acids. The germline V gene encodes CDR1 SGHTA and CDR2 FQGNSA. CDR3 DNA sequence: TGTGCCAGCAGCTCCGGAGGTGGAAGCAATCAGCCCCAGCATTTT. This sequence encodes CASSSGGGSNQPQHF.

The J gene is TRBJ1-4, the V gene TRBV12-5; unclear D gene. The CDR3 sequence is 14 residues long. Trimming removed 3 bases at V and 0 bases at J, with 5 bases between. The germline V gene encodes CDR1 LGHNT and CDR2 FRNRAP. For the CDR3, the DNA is TGTGCTAGTGGTTTTGCCGCAACTAATGAAAAACTGTTTTTT. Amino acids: CASGFAATNEKLFF.

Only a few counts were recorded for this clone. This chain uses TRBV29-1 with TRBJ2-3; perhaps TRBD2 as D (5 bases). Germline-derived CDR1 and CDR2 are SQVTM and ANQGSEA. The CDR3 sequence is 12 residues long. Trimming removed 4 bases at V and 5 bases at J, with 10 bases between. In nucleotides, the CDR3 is TGCAGCGTTGTCACGGAGGTAGATACGCAGTATTTT. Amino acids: CSVVTEVDTQYF.

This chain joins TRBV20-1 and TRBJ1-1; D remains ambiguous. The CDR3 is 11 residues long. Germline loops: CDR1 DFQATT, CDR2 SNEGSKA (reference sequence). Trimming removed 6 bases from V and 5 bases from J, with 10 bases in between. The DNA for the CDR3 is TGCAGTGCCCCGACCGAGACTGAAGCTTTCTTT. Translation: CSAPTETEAFF.

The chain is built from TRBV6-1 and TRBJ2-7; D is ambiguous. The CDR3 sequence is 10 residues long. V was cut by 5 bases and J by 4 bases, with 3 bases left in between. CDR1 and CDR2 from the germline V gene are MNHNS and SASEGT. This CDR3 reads CASSLYEQYF. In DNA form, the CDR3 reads TGTGCCAGCAGTCTATACGAGCAGTACTTC.

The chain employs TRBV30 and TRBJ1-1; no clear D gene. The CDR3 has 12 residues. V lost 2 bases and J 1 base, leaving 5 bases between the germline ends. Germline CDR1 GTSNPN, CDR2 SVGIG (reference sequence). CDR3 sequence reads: CAWSRPNTEAFF. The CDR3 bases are TGTGCCTGGAGTAGGCCGAACACTGAAGCTTTCTTT.

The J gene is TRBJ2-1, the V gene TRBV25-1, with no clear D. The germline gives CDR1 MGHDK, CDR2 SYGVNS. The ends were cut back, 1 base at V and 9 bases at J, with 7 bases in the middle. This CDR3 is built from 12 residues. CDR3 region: CASSESRREQFF. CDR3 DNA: TGTGCCAGCAGTGAATCTCGGCGTGAGCAGTTCTTC.

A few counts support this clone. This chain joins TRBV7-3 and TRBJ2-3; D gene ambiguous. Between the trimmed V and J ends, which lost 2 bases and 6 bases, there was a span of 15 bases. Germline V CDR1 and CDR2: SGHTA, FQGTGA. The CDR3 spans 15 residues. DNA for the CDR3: TGTGCCAGCAGCTTATTCTCGCCAGGCCGCGATACGCAGTATTTT. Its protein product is CASSLFSPGRDTQYF.

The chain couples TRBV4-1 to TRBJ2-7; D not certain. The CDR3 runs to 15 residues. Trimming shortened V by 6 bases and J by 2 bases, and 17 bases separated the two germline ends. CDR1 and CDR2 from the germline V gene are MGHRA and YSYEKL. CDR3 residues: CASRAISTTPYEQYF. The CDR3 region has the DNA TGCGCCAGCAGGGCAATTTCAACTACGCCCTACGAGCAGTACTTC.

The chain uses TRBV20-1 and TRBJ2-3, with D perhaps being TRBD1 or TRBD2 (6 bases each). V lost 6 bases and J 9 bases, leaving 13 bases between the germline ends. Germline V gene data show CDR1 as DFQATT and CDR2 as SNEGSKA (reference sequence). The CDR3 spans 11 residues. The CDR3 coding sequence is TGCAGTGCCCGAGGGGGACTCACGCAGTATTTT. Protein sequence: CSARGGLTQYF.

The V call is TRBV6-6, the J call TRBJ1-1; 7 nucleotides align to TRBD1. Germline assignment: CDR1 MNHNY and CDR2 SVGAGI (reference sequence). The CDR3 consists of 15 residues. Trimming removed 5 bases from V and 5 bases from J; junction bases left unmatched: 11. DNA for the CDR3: TGTGCCAGCAGTGCGCATGGGACAGAGAGGACTGAAGCTTTCTTT. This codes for CASSAHGTERTEAFF.

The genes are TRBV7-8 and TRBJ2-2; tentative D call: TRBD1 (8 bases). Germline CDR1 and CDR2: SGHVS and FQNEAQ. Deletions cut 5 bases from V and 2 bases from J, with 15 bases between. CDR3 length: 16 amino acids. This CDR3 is CASSTDRGLNTGELFF. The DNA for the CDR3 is TGTGCCAGCAGCACTGACAGGGGACTAAACACCGGGGAGCTGTTTTTT.

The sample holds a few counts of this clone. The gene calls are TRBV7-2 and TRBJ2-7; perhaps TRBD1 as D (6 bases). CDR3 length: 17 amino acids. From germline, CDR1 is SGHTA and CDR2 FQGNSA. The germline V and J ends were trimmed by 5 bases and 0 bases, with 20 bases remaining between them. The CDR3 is CASSPFRGQGTSYEQYF. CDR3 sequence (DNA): TGTGCCAGCAGCCCTTTCCGTGGGCAGGGGACCTCCTACGAGCAGTACTTC.

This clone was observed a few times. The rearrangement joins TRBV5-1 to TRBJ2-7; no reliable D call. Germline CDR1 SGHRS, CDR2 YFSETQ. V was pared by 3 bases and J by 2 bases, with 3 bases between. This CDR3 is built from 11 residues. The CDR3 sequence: CASSSAYEQYF. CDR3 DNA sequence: TGCGCCAGCAGCTCTGCCTACGAGCAGTACTTC. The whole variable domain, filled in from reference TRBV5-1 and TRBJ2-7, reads KAGVTQTPRYLIKTRGQQVTLSCSPISGHRSVSWYQQTPGQGLQFLFEYFSETQRNKGNFPGRFSGRQFSNSRSEMNVSTLELGDSALYLCASSSAYEQYFGPGTRLTVT.

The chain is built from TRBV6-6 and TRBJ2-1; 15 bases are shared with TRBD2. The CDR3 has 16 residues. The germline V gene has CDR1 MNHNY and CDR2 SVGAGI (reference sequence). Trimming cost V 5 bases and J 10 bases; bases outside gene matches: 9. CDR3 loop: CASSAGLAGGEGEQFF. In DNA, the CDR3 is TGTGCCAGCAGTGCAGGACTAGCGGGGGGGGAAGGGGAGCAGTTCTTC.

CDR3 sequence: CSASLGLLAFF. CDR3 coding DNA: TGCAGTGCTAGTCTGGGTCTTTTGGCTTTCTTT. This chain connects TRBV20-1 to TRBJ1-1; D unresolved. V was clipped by 3 bases and J by 11 bases, with 13 bases between them. The germline CDR1 and CDR2 sequences are DFQATT and SNEGSKA (reference sequence). The CDR3 length is 11 residues.

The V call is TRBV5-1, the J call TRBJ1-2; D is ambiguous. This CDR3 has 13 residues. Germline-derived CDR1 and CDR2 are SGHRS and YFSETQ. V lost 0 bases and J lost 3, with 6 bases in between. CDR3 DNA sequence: TGCGCCAGCAGCTTGGACACCGACTATGGCTACACCTTC. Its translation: CASSLDTDYGYTF.

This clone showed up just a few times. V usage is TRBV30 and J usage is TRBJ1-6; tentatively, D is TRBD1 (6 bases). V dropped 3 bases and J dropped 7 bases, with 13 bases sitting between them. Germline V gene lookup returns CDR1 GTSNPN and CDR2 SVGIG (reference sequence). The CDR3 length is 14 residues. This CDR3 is CAWRGGKTNSPLHF. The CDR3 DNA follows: TGTGCCTGGAGGGGGGGCAAAACGAATTCACCCCTCCACTTT.

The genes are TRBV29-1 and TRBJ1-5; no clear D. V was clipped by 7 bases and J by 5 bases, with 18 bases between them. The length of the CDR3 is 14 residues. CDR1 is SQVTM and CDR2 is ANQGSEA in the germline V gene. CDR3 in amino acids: CSASVPGSYQPQHF. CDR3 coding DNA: TGCAGCGCCTCCGTTCCGGGATCCTATCAGCCCCAGCATTTT. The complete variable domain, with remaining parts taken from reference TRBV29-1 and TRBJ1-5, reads SAVISQKPSRDICQRGTSLTIQCQVDSQVTMMFWYRQQPGQSLTLIATANQGSEATYESGFVIDKFPISRPNLTFSTLTVSNMSPEDSSIYLCSASVPGSYQPQHFGDGTRLSIL.

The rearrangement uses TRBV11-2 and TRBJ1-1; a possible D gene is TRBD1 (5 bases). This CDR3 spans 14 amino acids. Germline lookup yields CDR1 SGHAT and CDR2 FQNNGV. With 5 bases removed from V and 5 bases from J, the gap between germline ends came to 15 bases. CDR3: CASSTRGGETEAFF. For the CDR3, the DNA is TGTGCCAGCAGCACCCGGGGAGGGGAGACTGAAGCTTTCTTT.

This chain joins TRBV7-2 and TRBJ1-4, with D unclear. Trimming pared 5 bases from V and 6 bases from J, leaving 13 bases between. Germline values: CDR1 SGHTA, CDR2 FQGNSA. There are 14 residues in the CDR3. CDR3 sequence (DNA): TGTGCCAGCAGCCGTACCTATAGGGATGAAAAACTGTTTTTT. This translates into CASSRTYRDEKLFF.

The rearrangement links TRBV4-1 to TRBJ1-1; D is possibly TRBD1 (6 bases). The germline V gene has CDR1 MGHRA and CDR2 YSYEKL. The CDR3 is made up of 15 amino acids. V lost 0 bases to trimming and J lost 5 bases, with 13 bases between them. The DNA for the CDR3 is TGCGCCAGCAGCCAAGATGGGGGGGCAGGGACTGAAGCTTTCTTT. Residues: CASSQDGGAGTEAFF.

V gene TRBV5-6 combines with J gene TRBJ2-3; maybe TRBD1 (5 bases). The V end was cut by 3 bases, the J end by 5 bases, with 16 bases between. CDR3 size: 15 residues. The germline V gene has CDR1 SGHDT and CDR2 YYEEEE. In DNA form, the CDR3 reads TGTGCCAGCAGCTCGACAGCTTCGATTGAAGATACGCAGTATTTT. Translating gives CASSSTASIEDTQYF.

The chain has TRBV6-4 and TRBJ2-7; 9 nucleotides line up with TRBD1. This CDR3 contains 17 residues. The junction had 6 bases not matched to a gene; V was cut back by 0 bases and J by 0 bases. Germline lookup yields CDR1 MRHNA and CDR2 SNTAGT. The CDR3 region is CASSDSWGTGLSYEQYF. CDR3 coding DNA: TGTGCCAGCAGTGACTCATGGGGGACAGGGCTCTCCTACGAGCAGTACTTC.